These 4 T cell receptor beta chains came from one sample sequenced in a study of T-cell memory formation after mild COVID-19. MiXCR, run by TCRdb on the 5' RACE reads, gives a single entry per CDR3 protein. Among about 160,000 distinct CDR3 sequences listed, around a third were seen once. The sequenced material came from PBMCs or a T cell subset sorted from them (not recorded which). Receptors were obtained from an adult woman who had mild COVID-19 (a few samples of this study predate the infection). Cell type and time point are not known.

The chain carries TRBV6-2 or TRBV6-3 and TRBJ1-1, with D perhaps matching TRBD1 (5 bases). The CDR3 spans 14 residues. V was pared by 2 bases and J by 5 bases, with 12 bases between. In germline, CDR1 is MNHEY, CDR2 SVGEGT. The CDR3 sequence: CASSYRQGGTEAFF. The CDR3 nucleotides are TGTGCCAGCAGTTACCGGCAGGGCGGGACTGAAGCTTTCTTT.

This clonotype was counted between two and nine times. The rearrangement links TRBV20-1 to TRBJ2-2, with D possibly being TRBD1 (5 bases). Trimming took 0 bases from V and 7 from J, leaving 15 bases between them. Germline CDR1 reads DFQATT; CDR2 reads SNEGSKA (reference sequence). The CDR3 extends over 15 amino acids. The chain's CDR3 is CSARDQMSQGGELFF. In DNA form, the CDR3 reads TGCAGTGCTAGAGATCAGATGTCCCAGGGCGGGGAGCTGTTTTTT.

The sample holds a few counts of this clonotype. This chain connects TRBV20-1 to TRBJ2-7; D unresolved. Germline V CDR1 and CDR2: DFQATT, SNEGSKA (reference sequence). Between the trimmed V and J ends, which lost 0 bases and 3 bases, there was a span of 9 bases. The CDR3 is 13 residues long. DNA for the CDR3: TGCAGTGCTAGAGATCCGGCAGGCTACGAGCAGTACTTC. This encodes CSARDPAGYEQYF.

The chain combines TRBV7-9 with TRBJ2-1, with TRBD1 matching 8 bases. From germline, CDR1 is SEHNR and CDR2 FQNEAQ (reference sequence). Trimming removed 0 bases from V and 5 bases from J; junction bases left unmatched: 9. The CDR3 extends over 17 amino acids. This chain's CDR3 is CASSLANQGARDNEQFF. Written as DNA, the CDR3 is TGTGCCAGCAGCTTAGCGAATCAGGGGGCAAGGGACAATGAGCAGTTCTTC.